These T cell receptor beta chains were read from a single sample in a study of cytotoxic CD8 clonotypes in ibrutinib-treated CLL. Libraries were prepared by immunoSEQ multiplex PCR; TCRdb keeps only in-frame clonotypes and omits some of them. The sample carries roughly 200,000 clones, 70% to 75% recorded once. Sample: PBMCs, taken after 12 months of ibrutinib treatment. These receptors originate from a human donor with chronic lymphocytic leukemia. The CDR3 runs from the conserved cysteine through the conserved F or W. Fields, in order: V gene, J gene, D gene, clone size, CDR3 protein, CDR3 DNA. The D gene is left open where the match is weak. The size entry is marked missing in some rows and otherwise reads once, few, many or a size class.

v_gene: TRBV7-9
j_gene: TRBJ2-2
d_gene: .
abundance: once
CDR3aa: CASSIHQGTLNTGELFF
CDR3nt: TGTGCCAGCAGCATACATCAAGGGACACTGAACACCGGGGAGCTGTTTTTT

v_gene: TRBV5-1
j_gene: TRBJ2-3
d_gene: .
abundance: .
CDR3aa: CASSSPTDTQYF
CDR3nt: TGCGCCAGCAGCTCCCCCACAGATACGCAGTATTTT

v_gene: TRBV7-2
j_gene: TRBJ2-5
d_gene: .
abundance: .
CDR3aa: CASSLAGMETQYF
CDR3nt: TGTGCCAGCAGCTTAGCCGGGATGGAGACCCAGTACTTC

v_gene: TRBV29-1
j_gene: TRBJ1-1
d_gene: TRBD1
abundance: once
CDR3aa: CSVVGQGPVNTEAFF
CDR3nt: TGCAGCGTTGTGGGACAGGGACCCGTCAACACTGAAGCTTTCTTT

v_gene: TRBV27
j_gene: TRBJ2-6
d_gene: .
abundance: .
CDR3aa: CASSFQGLGANVLTF
CDR3nt: TGTGCCAGCAGTTTTCAGGGGCTCGGGGCCAACGTCCTGACTTTC

v_gene: TRBV4-3
j_gene: TRBJ2-7
d_gene: .
abundance: .
CDR3aa: CASSRLGARDEQYF
CDR3nt: TGCGCCAGCAGCCGCCTAGGGGCCCGGGACGAGCAGTACTTC

v_gene: TRBV28
j_gene: TRBJ2-1
d_gene: .
abundance: few
CDR3aa: CASSPGALQNSYNEQFF
CDR3nt: TGTGCCAGCAGTCCGGGGGCCCTACAAAACTCCTACAATGAGCAGTTCTTC

v_gene: TRBV2
j_gene: TRBJ2-5
d_gene: .
abundance: .
CDR3aa: CASSVFPQETQYF
CDR3nt: TGTGCCAGCAGTGTGTTCCCCCAAGAGACCCAGTACTTC

v_gene: TRBV28
j_gene: TRBJ2-5
d_gene: .
abundance: .
CDR3aa: CASSPFRGADQETQYF
CDR3nt: TGTGCCAGCAGTCCTTTTCGGGGGGCAGACCAAGAGACCCAGTACTTC

v_gene: TRBV5-1
j_gene: TRBJ2-7
d_gene: .
abundance: .
CDR3aa: CASSLAGSPGYEQYF
CDR3nt: TGCGCCAGCAGCTTGGCAGGTTCTCCGGGATACGAGCAGTACTTC

v_gene: TRBV27
j_gene: TRBJ2-7
d_gene: .
abundance: .
CDR3aa: CASARGNSYEQYF
CDR3nt: TGTGCCAGCGCACGGGGAAATTCCTACGAGCAGTACTTC

v_gene: TRBV7-3
j_gene: TRBJ2-1
d_gene: TRBD2
abundance: .
CDR3aa: CASSPPGPGRGEQFF
CDR3nt: TGTGCCAGCAGCCCACCAGGGCCCGGGAGGGGTGAGCAGTTCTTC

v_gene: TRBV30
j_gene: TRBJ2-7
d_gene: .
abundance: .
CDR3aa: CAWSVSGLEQYF
CDR3nt: TGTGCCTGGAGTGTATCTGGACTCGAGCAGTACTTC

v_gene: TRBV30
j_gene: TRBJ1-2
d_gene: .
abundance: .
CDR3aa: CAWSVPRTARTDYGYTF
CDR3nt: TGTGCCTGGAGTGTACCGCGGACCGCCCGAACGGACTATGGCTACACCTTC